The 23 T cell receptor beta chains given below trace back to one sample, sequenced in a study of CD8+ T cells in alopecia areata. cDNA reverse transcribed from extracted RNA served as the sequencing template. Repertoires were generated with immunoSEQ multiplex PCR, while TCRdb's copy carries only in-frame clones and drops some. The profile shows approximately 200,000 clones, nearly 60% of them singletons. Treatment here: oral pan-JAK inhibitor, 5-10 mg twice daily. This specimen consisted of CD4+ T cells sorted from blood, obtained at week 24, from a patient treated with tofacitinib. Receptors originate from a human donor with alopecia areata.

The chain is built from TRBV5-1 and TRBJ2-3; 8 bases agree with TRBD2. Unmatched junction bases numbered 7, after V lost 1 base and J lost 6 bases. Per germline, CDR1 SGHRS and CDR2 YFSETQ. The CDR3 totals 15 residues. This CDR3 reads CASSLYGGAQDTQYF. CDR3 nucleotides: TGCGCCAGCAGCTTGTACGGGGGGGCCCAGGATACGCAGTATTTT. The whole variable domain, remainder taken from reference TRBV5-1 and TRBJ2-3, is KAGVTQTPRYLIKTRGQQVTLSCSPISGHRSVSWYQQTPGQGLQFLFEYFSETQRNKGNFPGRFSGRQFSNSRSEMNVSTLELGDSALYLCASSLYGGAQDTQYFGPGTRLTVL.

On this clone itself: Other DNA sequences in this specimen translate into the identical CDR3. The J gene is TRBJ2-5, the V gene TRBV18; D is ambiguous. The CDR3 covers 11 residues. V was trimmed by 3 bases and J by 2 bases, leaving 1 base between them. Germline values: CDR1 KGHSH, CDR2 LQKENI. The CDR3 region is CASSPQETQYF. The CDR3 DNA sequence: TGTGCCAGCTCACCTCAAGAGACCCAGTACTTC.

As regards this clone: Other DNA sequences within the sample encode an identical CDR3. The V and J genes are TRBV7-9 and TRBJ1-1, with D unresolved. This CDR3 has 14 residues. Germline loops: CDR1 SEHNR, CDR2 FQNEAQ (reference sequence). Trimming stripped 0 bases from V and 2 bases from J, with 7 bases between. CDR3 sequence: CASSLAAGNTEAFF. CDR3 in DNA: TGTGCCAGCAGCTTAGCTGCAGGTAACACTGAAGCTTTCTTT.

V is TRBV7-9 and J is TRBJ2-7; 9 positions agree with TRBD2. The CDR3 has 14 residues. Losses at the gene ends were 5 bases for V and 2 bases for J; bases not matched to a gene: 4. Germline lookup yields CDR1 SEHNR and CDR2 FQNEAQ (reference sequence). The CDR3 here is CASSVTSGPYEQYF. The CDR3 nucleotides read TGTGCCAGCAGCGTGACTAGCGGACCCTACGAGCAGTACTTC.

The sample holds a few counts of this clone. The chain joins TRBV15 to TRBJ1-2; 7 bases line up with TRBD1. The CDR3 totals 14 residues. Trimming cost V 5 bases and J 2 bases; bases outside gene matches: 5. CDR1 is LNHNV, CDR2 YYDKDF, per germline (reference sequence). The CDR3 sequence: CATSLAGGNYGYTF. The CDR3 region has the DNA TGTGCCACCAGCCTAGCAGGGGGGAACTATGGCTACACCTTC.

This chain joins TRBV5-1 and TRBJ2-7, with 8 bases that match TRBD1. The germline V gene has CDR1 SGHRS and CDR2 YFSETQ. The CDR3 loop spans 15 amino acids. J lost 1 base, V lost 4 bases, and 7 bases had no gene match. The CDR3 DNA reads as TGCGCCAGCAGCCTCGTTCGGGACAGGTCCTACGAGCAGTACTTC. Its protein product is CASSLVRDRSYEQYF.

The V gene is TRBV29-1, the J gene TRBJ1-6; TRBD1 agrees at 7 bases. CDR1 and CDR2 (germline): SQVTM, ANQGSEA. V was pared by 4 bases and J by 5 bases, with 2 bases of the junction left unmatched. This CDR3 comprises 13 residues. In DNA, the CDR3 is TGCAGCGTTGGGGACAGACATAATTCACCCCTCCACTTT. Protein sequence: CSVGDRHNSPLHF.

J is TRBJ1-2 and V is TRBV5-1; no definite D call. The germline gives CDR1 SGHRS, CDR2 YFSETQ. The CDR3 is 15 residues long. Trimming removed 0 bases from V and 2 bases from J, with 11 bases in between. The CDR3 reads CASSLEPAMNYGYTF. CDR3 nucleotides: TGCGCCAGCAGCTTGGAGCCAGCGATGAACTATGGCTACACCTTC.

The CDR3 nucleotides are TGCGCCAGCAGCGTACAGGATGCAACTAATGAAAAACTGTTTTTT. Its translation is CASSVQDATNEKLFF. This chain links TRBV5-1 with TRBJ1-4; D is possibly TRBD1 (5 bases). Trimming took 4 bases from V and 0 from J, leaving 10 bases between them. The germline V gene encodes CDR1 SGHRS and CDR2 YFSETQ. The CDR3 is made up of 15 amino acids.

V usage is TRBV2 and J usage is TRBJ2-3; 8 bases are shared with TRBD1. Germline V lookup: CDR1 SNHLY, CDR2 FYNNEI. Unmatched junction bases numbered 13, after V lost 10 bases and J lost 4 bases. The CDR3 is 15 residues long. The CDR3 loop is CANTEQGVVADTQYF. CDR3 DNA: TGTGCCAATACCGAACAGGGGGTTGTCGCAGATACGCAGTATTTT.

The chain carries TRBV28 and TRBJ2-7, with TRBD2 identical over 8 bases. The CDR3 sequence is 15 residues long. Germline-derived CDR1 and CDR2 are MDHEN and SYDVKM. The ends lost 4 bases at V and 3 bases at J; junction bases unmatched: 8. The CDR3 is CASSSLTSANYEQYF. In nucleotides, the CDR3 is TGTGCCAGCAGTTCCCTGACTAGCGCCAACTACGAGCAGTACTTC.

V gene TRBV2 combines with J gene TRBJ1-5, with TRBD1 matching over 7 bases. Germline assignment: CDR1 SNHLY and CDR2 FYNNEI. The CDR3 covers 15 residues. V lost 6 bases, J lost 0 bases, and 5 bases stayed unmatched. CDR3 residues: CASRARQGSNQPQHF. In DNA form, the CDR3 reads TGTGCCAGCAGGGCTCGACAGGGTAGCAATCAGCCCCAGCATTTT. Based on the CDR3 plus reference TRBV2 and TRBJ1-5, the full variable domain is EPEVTQTPSHQVTQMGQEVILRCVPISNHLYFYWYRQILGQKVEFLVSFYNNEISEKSEIFDDQFSVERPDGSNFTLKIRSTKLEDSAMYFCASRARQGSNQPQHFGDGTRLSIL.

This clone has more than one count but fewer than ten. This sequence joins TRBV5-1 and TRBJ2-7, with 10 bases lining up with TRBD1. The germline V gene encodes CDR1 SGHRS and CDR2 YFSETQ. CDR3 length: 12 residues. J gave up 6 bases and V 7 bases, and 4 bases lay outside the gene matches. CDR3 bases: TGCGCCAGCTGCCGGGACAGGGGCGAGCAGTACTTC. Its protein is CASCRDRGEQYF.

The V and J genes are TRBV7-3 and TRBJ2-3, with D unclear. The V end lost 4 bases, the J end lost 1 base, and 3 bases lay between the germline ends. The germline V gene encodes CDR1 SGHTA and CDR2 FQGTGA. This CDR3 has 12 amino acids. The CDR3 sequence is CASSSGTDTQYF. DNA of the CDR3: TGTGCCAGCAGCTCGGGCACAGATACGCAGTATTTT.

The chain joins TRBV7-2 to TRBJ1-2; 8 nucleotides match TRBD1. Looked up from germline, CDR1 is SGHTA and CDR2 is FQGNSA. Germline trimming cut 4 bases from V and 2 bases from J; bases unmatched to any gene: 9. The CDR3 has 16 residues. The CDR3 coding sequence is TGTGCCAGCAGCTCGTTTCCGGGACAGGCCAACTATGGCTACACCTTC. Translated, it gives CASSSFPGQANYGYTF.

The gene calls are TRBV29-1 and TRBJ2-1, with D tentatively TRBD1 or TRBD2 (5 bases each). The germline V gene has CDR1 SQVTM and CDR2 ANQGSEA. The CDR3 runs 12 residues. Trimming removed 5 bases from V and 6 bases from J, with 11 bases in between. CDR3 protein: CSVQSGPNEQFF. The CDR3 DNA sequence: TGCAGCGTTCAATCGGGGCCCAATGAGCAGTTCTTC.

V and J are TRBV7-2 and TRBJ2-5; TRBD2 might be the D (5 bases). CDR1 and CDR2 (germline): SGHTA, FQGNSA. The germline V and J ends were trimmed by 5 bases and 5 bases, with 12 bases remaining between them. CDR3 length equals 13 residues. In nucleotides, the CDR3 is TGTGCCAGCAGCCGTAGCGTGCGTGAGACCCAGTACTTC. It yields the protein CASSRSVRETQYF.

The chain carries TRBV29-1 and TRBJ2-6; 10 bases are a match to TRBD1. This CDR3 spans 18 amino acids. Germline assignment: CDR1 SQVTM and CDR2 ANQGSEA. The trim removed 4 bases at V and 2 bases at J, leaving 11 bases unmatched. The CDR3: CSVVLWDRGSAGANVLTF. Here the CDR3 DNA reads TGCAGCGTTGTTTTATGGGACAGGGGTTCGGCTGGGGCCAACGTCCTGACTTTC.

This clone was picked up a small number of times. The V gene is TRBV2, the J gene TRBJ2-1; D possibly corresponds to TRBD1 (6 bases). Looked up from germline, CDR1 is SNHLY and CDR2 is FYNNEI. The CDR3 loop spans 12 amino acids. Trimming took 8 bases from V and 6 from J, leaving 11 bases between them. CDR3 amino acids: CASGTQINEQFF. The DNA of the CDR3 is TGTGCCAGCGGGACACAAATCAATGAGCAGTTCTTC.

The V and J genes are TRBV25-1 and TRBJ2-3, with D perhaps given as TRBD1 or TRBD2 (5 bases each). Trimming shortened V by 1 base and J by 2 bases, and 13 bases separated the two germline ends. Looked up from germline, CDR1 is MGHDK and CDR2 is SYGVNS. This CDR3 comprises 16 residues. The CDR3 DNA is TGTGCCAGCAGTGAATTAGACGGGACCAACACAGATACGCAGTATTTT. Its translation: CASSELDGTNTDTQYF.

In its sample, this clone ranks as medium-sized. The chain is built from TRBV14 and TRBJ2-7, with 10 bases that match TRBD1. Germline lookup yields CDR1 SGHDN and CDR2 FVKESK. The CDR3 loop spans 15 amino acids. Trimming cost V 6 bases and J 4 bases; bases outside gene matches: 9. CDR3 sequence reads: CASSKTGGGSYEQYF. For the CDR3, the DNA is TGTGCCAGCAGTAAGACAGGGGGCGGAAGTTACGAGCAGTACTTC.

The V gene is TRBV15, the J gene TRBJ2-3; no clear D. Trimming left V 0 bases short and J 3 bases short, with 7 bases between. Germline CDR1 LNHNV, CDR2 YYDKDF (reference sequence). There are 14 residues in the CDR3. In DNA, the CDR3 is TGTGCCACCAGCAGAGATGTGGAAACAGATACGCAGTATTTT. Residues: CATSRDVETDTQYF.

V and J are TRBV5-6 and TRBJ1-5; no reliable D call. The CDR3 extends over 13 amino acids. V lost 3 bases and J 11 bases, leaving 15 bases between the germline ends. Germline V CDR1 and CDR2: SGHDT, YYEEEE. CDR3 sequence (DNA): TGTGCCAGCAGCTCAAGGTTCGCGGGCTCCCAGCATTTT. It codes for CASSSRFAGSQHF.